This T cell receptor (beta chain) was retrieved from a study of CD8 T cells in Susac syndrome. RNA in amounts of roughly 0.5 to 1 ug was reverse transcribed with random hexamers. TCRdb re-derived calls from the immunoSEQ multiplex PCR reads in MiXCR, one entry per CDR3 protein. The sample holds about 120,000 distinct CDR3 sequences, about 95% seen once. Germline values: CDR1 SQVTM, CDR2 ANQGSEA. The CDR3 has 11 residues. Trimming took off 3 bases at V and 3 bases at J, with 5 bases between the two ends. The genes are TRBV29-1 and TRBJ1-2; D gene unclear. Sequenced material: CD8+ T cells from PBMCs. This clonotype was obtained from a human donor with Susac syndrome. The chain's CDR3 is CSVESDYGYTF. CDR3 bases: TGCAGCGTTGAGTCTGACTATGGCTACACCTTC. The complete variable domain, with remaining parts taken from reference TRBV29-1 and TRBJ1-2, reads SAVISQKPSRDICQRGTSLTIQCQVDSQVTMMFWYRQQPGQSLTLIATANQGSEATYESGFVIDKFPISRPNLTFSTLTVSNMSPEDSSIYLCSVESDYGYTFGSGTRLTVV.